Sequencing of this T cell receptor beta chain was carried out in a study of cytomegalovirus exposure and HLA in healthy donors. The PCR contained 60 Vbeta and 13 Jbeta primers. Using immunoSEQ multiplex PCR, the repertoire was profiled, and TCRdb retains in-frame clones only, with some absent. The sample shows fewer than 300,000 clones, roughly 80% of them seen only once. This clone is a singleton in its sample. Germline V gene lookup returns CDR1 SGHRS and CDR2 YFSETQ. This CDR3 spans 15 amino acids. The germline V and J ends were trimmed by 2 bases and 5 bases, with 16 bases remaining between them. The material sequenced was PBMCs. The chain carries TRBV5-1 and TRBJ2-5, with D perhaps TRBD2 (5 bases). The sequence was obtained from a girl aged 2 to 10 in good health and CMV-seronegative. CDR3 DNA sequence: TGCGCCAGCAGCTTACTGGGGAGTCCTGGGGAGACCCAGTACTTC. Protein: CASSLLGSPGETQYF.